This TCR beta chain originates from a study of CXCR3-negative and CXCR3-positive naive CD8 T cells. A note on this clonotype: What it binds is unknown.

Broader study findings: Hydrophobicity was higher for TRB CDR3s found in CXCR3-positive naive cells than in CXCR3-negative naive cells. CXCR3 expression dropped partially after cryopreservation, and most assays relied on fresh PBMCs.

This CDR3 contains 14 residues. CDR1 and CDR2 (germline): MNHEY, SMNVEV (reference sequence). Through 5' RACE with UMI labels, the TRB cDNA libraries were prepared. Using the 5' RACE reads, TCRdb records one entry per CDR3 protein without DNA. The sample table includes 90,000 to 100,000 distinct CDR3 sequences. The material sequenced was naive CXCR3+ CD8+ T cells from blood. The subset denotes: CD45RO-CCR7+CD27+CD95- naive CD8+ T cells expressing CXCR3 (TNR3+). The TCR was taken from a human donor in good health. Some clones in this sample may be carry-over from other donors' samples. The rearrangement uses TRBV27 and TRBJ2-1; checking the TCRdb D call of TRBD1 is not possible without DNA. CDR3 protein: CASSSGHSYNEQFF.